The 19 T cell receptor beta chains in this list originate from one sample, sequenced in a study of OX40 agonist ivuxolimab in advanced cancers. Measured with immunoSEQ multiplex PCR; TCRdb has only the in-frame clones, and not every one. Of tens of thousands of clones listed, over 80% are singletons. The material sequenced was CD4+ or CD8+ T cells sorted from blood, taken in a trial of the OX40 agonist ivuxolimab. These receptors all stem from an adult with an advanced solid tumor such as melanoma, head and neck, liver or kidney cancer.

The chain is built from TRBV7-3 and TRBJ2-2; D not certain. V was pared by 4 bases and J by 4 bases, with 7 bases between. This CDR3 has 13 amino acids. CDR1 is SGHTA, CDR2 FQGTGA, per germline. CDR3 loop: CASSSSSTGELFF. For the CDR3, the DNA is TGTGCCAGCAGCTCCTCTAGCACCGGGGAGCTGTTTTTT.

Only a few counts were recorded for this clone. The chain recombines TRBV7-3 with TRBJ2-2; the match to TRBD2 covers 10 bases. V was pared by 5 bases and J by 7 bases, with 7 bases of the junction left unmatched. This CDR3 is built from 15 residues. Germline values: CDR1 SGHTA, CDR2 FQGTGA. The CDR3 loop reads CASSRLAGEVGELFF. In nucleotides, the CDR3 is TGTGCCAGCAGCCGCCTAGCGGGAGAGGTCGGGGAGCTGTTTTTT.

The chain recombines TRBV29-1 with TRBJ2-4; unclear D gene. The CDR3 has 11 residues. Germline V lookup: CDR1 SQVTM, CDR2 ANQGSEA. With 4 bases removed from V and 6 bases from J, the gap between germline ends came to 7 bases. Written as DNA, the CDR3 is TGCAGCGTTGCGGGCGGAAACATTCAGTACTTC. Protein sequence: CSVAGGNIQYF.

This chain connects TRBV21-1 to TRBJ1-4. TRBV21-1 is an annotated pseudogene. CDR3 length: 21 residues. The CDR3 DNA reads as TGTGCCAGCAGCAAAGGAATCCGGGGTCCCCGACTGGGGCCAACTAATGAAAAACTGTTTTTT. It specifies CASSKGIRGPRLGPTNEKLFF.

The sample holds one count of this clone. The rearrangement uses TRBV28 and TRBJ2-7; 8 bases agree with TRBD1. The germline V gene encodes CDR1 MDHEN and CDR2 SYDVKM. V lost 6 bases to trimming and J lost 6 bases; unmatched junction nucleotides: 10. This CDR3 spans 14 amino acids. CDR3 loop: CASRPGTGGSEQYF. DNA for the CDR3: TGTGCCAGCAGACCCGGGACAGGAGGCAGCGAGCAGTACTTC.

This clone appeared a single time. In the same sample, other DNA sequences code for this CDR3. V gene TRBV5-1 combines with J gene TRBJ1-1; possibly TRBD1 for D (6 bases). The germline V and J ends were trimmed by 8 bases and 2 bases, with 16 bases remaining between them. Looked up from germline, CDR1 is SGHRS and CDR2 is YFSETQ. The CDR3 length is 14 residues. The CDR3 spells CASSGGTPNTEAFF. The CDR3 bases are TGCGCCAGTAGCGGTGGGACACCAAACACTGAAGCTTTCTTT.

The gene calls are TRBV5-1 and TRBJ1-1, with D possibly TRBD1 on 6 matching bases. The CDR3 has 14 amino acids. Germline V gene sequence: CDR1 SGHRS, CDR2 YFSETQ. Trimming took off 6 bases at V and 3 bases at J, with 15 bases between the two ends. The CDR3 DNA follows: TGCGCCAGCAAACAGGGATCCTTGGACACTGAAGCTTTCTTT. Translation: CASKQGSLDTEAFF. The full variable domain, in which reference TRBV5-1 and TRBJ1-1 provide the parts outside the CDR3, is KAGVTQTPRYLIKTRGQQVTLSCSPISGHRSVSWYQQTPGQGLQFLFEYFSETQRNKGNFPGRFSGRQFSNSRSEMNVSTLELGDSALYLCASKQGSLDTEAFFGQGTRLTVV.

The chain joins TRBV19 to TRBJ2-2; D is unresolved. The germline gives CDR1 LNHDA, CDR2 SQIVND (reference sequence). The CDR3 is 14 residues long. The ends were cut back, 3 bases at V and 2 bases at J, with 7 bases in the middle. The chain's CDR3 is CASSIQENTGELFF. Here the CDR3 DNA reads TGTGCCAGTAGTATCCAGGAAAACACCGGGGAGCTGTTTTTT.

This chain joins TRBV10-1 and TRBJ2-7; D is unresolved. CDR3 length: 10 residues. Trimming shortened V by 6 bases and J by 7 bases, and 7 bases separated the two germline ends. The germline CDR1 and CDR2 sequences are WNHNN and SYGVQD (reference sequence). CDR3 in amino acids: CASSPLEQYF. CDR3 sequence (DNA): TGCGCCAGCAGCCCCCTAGAGCAGTACTTC.

The chain carries TRBV4-1 and TRBJ1-4, with unresolved D. Germline V lookup: CDR1 MGHRA, CDR2 YSYEKL. The ends were cut back, 4 bases at V and 5 bases at J, with 8 bases in the middle. This CDR3 is built from 13 residues. DNA of the CDR3: TGCGCCAGCAGCCCGGGAACCAATGAAAAACTGTTTTTT. It translates to CASSPGTNEKLFF.

V is TRBV19 and J is TRBJ2-6; D uncertain. Germline V gives CDR1 LNHDA, CDR2 SQIVND (reference sequence). The CDR3 has 17 residues. Deletions cut 6 bases from V and 0 bases from J, with 15 bases between. In nucleotides, the CDR3 is TGTGCCAGTAGCCTCGACATCCTAAGCTCTGGGGCCAACGTCCTGACTTTC. Its translation is CASSLDILSSGANVLTF. The full variable domain, completed using reference TRBV19 and TRBJ2-6, is DGGITQSPKYLFRKEGQNVTLSCEQNLNHDAMYWYRQDPGQGLRLIYYSQIVNDFQKGDIAEGYSVSREKKESFPLTVTSAQKNPTAFYLCASSLDILSSGANVLTFGAGSRLTVL.

The rearrangement uses TRBV28 and TRBJ1-2, with D unresolved. The CDR3 is made up of 14 amino acids. With 7 bases removed from V and 1 base from J, the gap between germline ends came to 13 bases. Germline V gene sequence: CDR1 MDHEN, CDR2 SYDVKM. The CDR3 bases are TGTGCCAGCACCATTCCGGGTATTAACTATGGCTACACCTTC. This encodes CASTIPGINYGYTF.

This rearrangement joins TRBV5-1 to TRBJ2-3; D unresolved. Trimming left V 2 bases short and J 2 bases short, with 3 bases between. CDR1 and CDR2 (germline): SGHRS, YFSETQ. This CDR3 has 12 amino acids. The CDR3 reads CASSLTTDTQYF. The CDR3 DNA reads TGCGCCAGCAGCTTAACCACAGATACGCAGTATTTT.

The table lists this clone with a count of one. This same CDR3 is encoded by further DNA sequences in the sample. The chain has TRBV6-5 and TRBJ1-1, with 7 bases matching TRBD1. Trimming removed 0 bases from V and 0 bases from J; junction bases left unmatched: 1. The CDR3 contains 15 residues. Germline CDR1 and CDR2: MNHEY and SVGAGI. The CDR3 sequence: CASSYSGTVNTEAFF. The CDR3 nucleotides read TGTGCCAGCAGTTACTCCGGGACAGTGAACACTGAAGCTTTCTTT.

The rearrangement joins TRBV19 to TRBJ2-7, with D perhaps matching TRBD1 (5 bases). V gave up 9 bases and J gave up 2 bases, with 11 bases separating them. Germline CDR1 reads LNHDA; CDR2 reads SQIVND (reference sequence). The CDR3 spans 12 residues. The CDR3 protein is CASKTETYEQYF. The CDR3 nucleotides read TGTGCCAGCAAGACAGAAACCTACGAGCAGTACTTC.

This clone was counted a single time. The V call is TRBV4-2, the J call TRBJ1-2; unclear D gene. Germline lookup yields CDR1 LGHNA and CDR2 YNFKEQ. Trimming stripped 0 bases from V and 6 bases from J, with 5 bases between. CDR3 length equals 12 residues. Written as DNA, the CDR3 is TGTGCCAGCAGCCAAGAAATGGATGGCTACACCTTC. Amino acids: CASSQEMDGYTF.

There are a few counts of this clone. The rearrangement links TRBV6-1 to TRBJ2-7, with D perhaps assigned TRBD1 or TRBD2 (6 bases each). Trimming pared 5 bases from V and 0 bases from J, leaving 14 bases between. Germline values: CDR1 MNHNS, CDR2 SASEGT. This CDR3 has 15 amino acids. The CDR3 DNA follows: TGTGCCAGCAGTAGGGGGGCAGCAGACTCCTACGAGCAGTACTTC. Residues: CASSRGAADSYEQYF.

This clone has a single count. This rearrangement joins TRBV29-1 to TRBJ2-2; D unresolved. CDR3 size: 13 residues. Between the trimmed V and J ends, which lost 3 bases and 2 bases, there was a span of 7 bases. Germline V gene sequence: CDR1 SQVTM, CDR2 ANQGSEA. CDR3 protein: CSVERQNTGELFF. In DNA form, the CDR3 reads TGCAGCGTTGAGAGGCAAAACACCGGGGAGCTGTTTTTT.

J is TRBJ2-7 and V is TRBV6-5; 9 positions agree with TRBD1. The CDR3 is 15 residues long. Germline V gives CDR1 MNHEY, CDR2 SVGAGI. After removal of 9 bases from V and 4 bases from J, the junction contained 13 bases not matched to a gene. CDR3 nucleotide sequence: TGTGCCAGTACCACCAGGGACAGGGTCCTTTACGAGCAGTACTTC. It is translated as CASTTRDRVLYEQYF.